Listed below are T cell receptor beta chains from one sample, sequenced in a study of blood T cell repertoires in COVID-19. TCRdb's table, derived via immunoSEQ multiplex PCR, lists solely in-frame clones and lacks some. Here the sample spans 95,000 to 100,000 clones, approximately 84% being singletons. The sequenced material came from peripheral blood. These receptors were obtained from a woman aged 55-70 years with acute or convalescent COVID-19. The CDR3 runs from the conserved cysteine through the conserved F or W. D genes are given only for firm matches. Some rows mark clone size as missing; the rest say once, few, many or name a class of expanded clone.

D: -; V: TRBV19; J: TRBJ1-5; size: -; CDR3: CASSRGAYSNQPQHF; DNA: TGTGCCAGTAGTAGGGGAGCTTATAGCAATCAGCCCCAGCATTTT
D: -; V: TRBV5-5; J: TRBJ1-2; size: -; CDR3: CASSLNINNYGYTF; DNA: TGTGCCAGCAGCTTGAACATTAATAACTATGGCTACACCTTC
D: TRBD1; V: TRBV30; J: TRBJ1-5; size: once; CDR3: CAWSGQGLSNQPQHF; DNA: TGTGCCTGGAGTGGACAGGGACTTAGCAATCAGCCCCAGCATTTT
D: -; V: TRBV5-1; J: TRBJ2-5; size: -; CDR3: CASSFQGEPGLGETQYF; DNA: TGCGCCAGCAGCTTTCAGGGGGAACCGGGACTAGGGGAGACCCAGTACTTC
D: -; V: TRBV4-2; J: TRBJ1-4; size: -; CDR3: CASSQPPNEEKLFF; DNA: TGTGCCAGCAGCCAACCCCCAAACGAGGAAAAACTGTTTTTT
D: TRBD1; V: TRBV9; J: TRBJ2-2; size: -; CDR3: CASSVVYDRDGELFF; DNA: TGTGCCAGCAGCGTGGTGTACGACAGGGACGGGGAGCTGTTTTTT
D: TRBD1; V: TRBV6-1; J: TRBJ1-3; size: -; CDR3: CASSPITGDGNTIYF; DNA: TGTGCCAGCAGTCCAATTACAGGGGATGGAAACACCATATATTTT
D: -; V: TRBV7-2; J: TRBJ1-1; size: -; CDR3: CASSFWGELNTEAFF; DNA: TGTGCCAGCAGCTTCTGGGGGGAATTGAACACTGAAGCTTTCTTT
D: TRBD1; V: TRBV5-1; J: TRBJ1-1; size: -; CDR3: CASSYIPGQGDRPEAFF; DNA: TGCGCCAGCAGCTATATCCCGGGACAGGGCGATCGACCTGAAGCTTTCTTT
D: TRBD1; V: TRBV4-1; J: TRBJ1-2; size: -; CDR3: CASSQEGGGTGGGYTF; DNA: TGCGCCAGCAGCCAAGAGGGAGGCGGGACAGGGGGAGGCTACACCTTC
D: -; V: TRBV6-5; J: TRBJ1-5; size: -; CDR3: CASSDSSRVQPQHF; DNA: TGTGCCAGCAGCGACAGTTCCAGGGTCCAGCCCCAGCATTTT
D: TRBD1; V: TRBV19; J: TRBJ1-6; size: -; CDR3: CASTSWDGTGENSPLHF; DNA: TGTGCCAGTACCTCTTGGGACGGGACAGGGGAGAATTCACCCCTCCACTTT
D: -; V: TRBV19; J: TRBJ1-6; size: -; CDR3: CASWDSFYNSPLHF; DNA: TGTGCCAGTTGGGACTCCTTCTATAATTCACCCCTCCACTTT
D: -; V: TRBV4-2; J: TRBJ1-2; size: -; CDR3: CASSQAGAHADGYTF; DNA: TGTGCCAGCAGCCAAGCTGGGGCGCATGCTGATGGCTACACCTTC
D: -; V: TRBV2; J: TRBJ1-5; size: -; CDR3: CASAIKGSYEPQHF; DNA: TGTGCCAGCGCAATAAAAGGGAGTTACGAGCCCCAGCATTTT